This T cell receptor (beta chain) was observed in a study of cytomegalovirus exposure and HLA in healthy donors. Study context: Previous work identified roughly 120 million unique TCR beta sequences from about 179 million T cells.

Findings of the study overall: Segments of the TCR beta V type were, in most cases, productive about 90% or about 30% of the time in an earlier analysis. Later analysis revealed greater clonal expansion in HLA-associated TCR beta chains than in equally common others.

This clone was counted a few times. Antigen unknown. 13 Jbeta primers and 60 Vbeta primers were used for the PCR. The assay was immunoSEQ multiplex PCR, and TCRdb's table has in-frame clones only and misses some. Of 90,000 to 150,000 clones listed, roughly 76% are singletons. The TCR comes from a woman aged 40 to 50 in good health and CMV-seropositive. Sequencing used PBMCs.

The CDR3 DNA reads as TGCGCCAGCAGCTTGGTAGCGGGGGGTGACGAGCAGTACTTC. It is translated as CASSLVAGGDEQYF. The chain recombines TRBV5-1 with TRBJ2-7, with 10 bases fitting TRBD2. This CDR3 contains 14 residues. V lost 0 bases, J lost 5 bases, and 2 bases stayed unmatched. Germline-derived CDR1 and CDR2 are SGHRS and YFSETQ.